The 10 T cell receptor beta chains below all came from one sample that was sequenced in a study of blood T cell repertoires in COVID-19. The table came from immunoSEQ multiplex PCR; TCRdb's copy has only in-frame clones and leaves some out. The table includes 250,000 to 350,000 clones, about 91% detected once. Input material: peripheral blood. Receptors were obtained from an older woman with acute or convalescent COVID-19.

J is TRBJ1-2 and V is TRBV7-9, with 9 bases fitting TRBD1. The CDR3 extends over 15 amino acids. In germline, CDR1 is SEHNR, CDR2 FQNEAQ (reference sequence). The ends lost 5 bases at V and 7 bases at J; junction bases unmatched: 11. The chain's CDR3 is CASSAIQGARLGYTF. The DNA of the CDR3 is TGTGCCAGCAGCGCAATACAGGGGGCGCGGCTTGGCTACACCTTC.

The rearrangement links TRBV28 to TRBJ1-5, with TRBD1 identical over 9 bases. With V trimmed by 7 bases and J by 7 bases, 8 bases remained unmatched. Germline CDR1 and CDR2: MDHEN and SYDVKM. The CDR3 runs to 14 residues. The CDR3, as DNA: TGTGCCAGCATTCAACAGGGGGCTCGGCAGCCCCAGCATTTT. It codes for CASIQQGARQPQHF. Using reference TRBV28 and TRBJ1-5 for the parts outside the CDR3, the full variable domain is DVKVTQSSRYLVKRTGEKVFLECVQDMDHENMFWYRQDPGLGLRLIYFSYDVKMKEKGDIPEGYSVSREKKERFSLILESASTNQTSMYLCASIQQGARQPQHFGDGTRLSIL.

The chain uses TRBV4-1 and TRBJ1-2, with TRBD1 matching over 9 bases. The germline V gene has CDR1 MGHRA and CDR2 YSYEKL. After removal of 1 base from V and 7 bases from J, the junction contained 13 bases not matched to a gene. This CDR3 has 17 residues. The CDR3 bases are TGCGCCAGCAGCCAAGTCGCCGGGACAGGGAAAGGGGGTGGCTACACCTTC. This sequence encodes CASSQVAGTGKGGGYTF.

Written as DNA, the CDR3 is TGTGCCAGCAGCTTAGGATCTGGGGGGGCCAACACTGAAGCTTTCTTT. Translating it yields CASSLGSGGANTEAFF. The chain employs TRBV7-9 and TRBJ1-1, with D perhaps TRBD1 (6 bases). The germline V and J ends were trimmed by 1 base and 2 bases, with 14 bases remaining between them. CDR1 is SEHNR, CDR2 FQNEAQ, per germline (reference sequence). The CDR3 sequence is 16 residues long.

CDR3: CASSTGSSYEQYF. The CDR3 bases are TGTGCCAGCAGTACAGGGTCGTCCTACGAGCAGTACTTC. The rearrangement joins TRBV7-9 to TRBJ2-7, with D possibly matching TRBD1 (6 bases). CDR1 is SEHNR, CDR2 FQNEAQ, per germline (reference sequence). Trimming cost V 6 bases and J 1 base, with 10 bases left between them. This CDR3 contains 13 residues.

This chain joins TRBV2 and TRBJ2-2; TRBD2 is a possible D gene (5 bases). The CDR3 consists of 15 residues. Trimming shortened V by 5 bases and J by 1 base, and 11 bases separated the two germline ends. Germline V gene sequence: CDR1 SNHLY, CDR2 FYNNEI. The CDR3 is CASSRGAGNTGELFF. CDR3 DNA: TGTGCCAGCAGTCGAGGCGCGGGGAACACCGGGGAGCTGTTTTTT.

The genes are TRBV7-2 and TRBJ1-5; 10 bases are a match to TRBD1. This CDR3 region has 15 residues. CDR1 and CDR2 from the germline V gene are SGHTA and FQGNSA. The V gene end was trimmed by 4 bases and the J gene end by 2 bases; junction bases not matched to a gene: 2. CDR3 nucleotides: TGTGCCAGCAGCTCGACAGGGGGCGGCAATCAGCCCCAGCATTTT. This codes for CASSSTGGGNQPQHF.

This clone was recorded once. J is TRBJ2-4 and V is TRBV27; 12 nucleotides line up with TRBD1. The junction had 3 bases not matched to a gene; V was cut back by 5 bases and J by 1 base. This CDR3 contains 16 residues. Per germline, CDR1 MNHEY and CDR2 SMNVEV (reference sequence). Written as DNA, the CDR3 is TGTGCCAGCAGTGCGGGACAGGGGGCGGCCAAAAACATTCAGTACTTC. Protein sequence: CASSAGQGAAKNIQYF.

The V call is TRBV10-2, the J call TRBJ2-1, with 10 bases aligning to TRBD2. This CDR3 contains 15 residues. Germline loops: CDR1 WSHSY, CDR2 SAAADI. The V segment lost 8 bases and the J segment 1 base; nucleotides outside the gene matches: 5. Here the CDR3 DNA reads TGCGCCAGCCGCACGACTAGCGGGTCCTACAATGAGCAGTTCTTC. Translating gives CASRTTSGSYNEQFF.

The chain employs TRBV28 and TRBJ1-2; 7 nucleotides align to TRBD1. From germline, CDR1 is MDHEN and CDR2 SYDVKM. The junction had 10 bases not matched to a gene; V was cut back by 3 bases and J by 3 bases. CDR3 length equals 16 residues. The CDR3 DNA reads TGTGCCAGCAGTTTGGTTGGAAACAGGGGTGACTATGGCTACACCTTC. Residues: CASSLVGNRGDYGYTF.